Here is one TCR beta chain with its context. Its antigen is undetermined. Clones were sequenced by immunoSEQ multiplex PCR, and TCRdb holds only the in-frame ones, with some missing. The data show some 240,000 clones, under 80% seen once. This sample was included in a study of shared clonotypes between healthy human individuals. Overall study: Researchers drew samples from a couple of women and a few men aged 18 to 49.

CDR3 length: 11 amino acids. Trimming removed 8 bases from V and 6 bases from J, with 14 bases in between. Germline lookup yields CDR1 GTSNPN and CDR2 SVGIG (reference sequence). Study-wide points: Naive subsets generally had larger estimated richness than memory subsets.

J is TRBJ2-7 and V is TRBV30, with D possibly TRBD1 on 6 matching bases. The sample consisted of memory CD4+ T cells sorted from blood. The subset here: CD45RA-negative fraction. This TCR was recovered from a man aged 25-45 years in good health. This CDR3 is CAGRGVSEQYF. CDR3 nucleotides: TGTGCCGGCAGGGGAGTCTCCGAGCAGTACTTC.